This T cell receptor (beta chain) was captured in a study of Graves' ophthalmopathy and Graves' hyperthyroidism. Amplified TCR beta CDR3 regions were obtained using RNA transcripts as template. Second-round multiplex PCR followed a first-round RT-PCR using HTBI primers. TCRdb recomputed calls from the multiplex PCR reads with MiXCR, one row per CDR3 protein. This table has around 520,000 distinct CDR3 sequences, about 40% appearing once. V was pared by 0 bases and J by 4 bases, with 22 bases between. CDR1 and CDR2 from the germline V gene are SGHDT and YYEEEE. The CDR3 length is 18 residues. Source material: peripheral blood or thyroid tissue (not recorded which). The clonotype comes from an adult man with Graves' hyperthyroidism. This chain links TRBV5-6 with TRBJ1-1; D is uncertain. CDR3 protein: CASSLGQEALRRRTEAFF. The CDR3 DNA reads as TGTGCCAGCAGCTTGGGACAAGAGGCCCTAAGGAGACGCACTGAAGCTTTCTTT.